This entry lists 20 T cell receptor beta chains sequenced from one sample in a study of cytomegalovirus exposure and HLA in healthy donors. Data came from immunoSEQ multiplex PCR; TCRdb stores just in-frame clones and leaves some out. The sample includes approximately 150,000 clones, roughly 90% of them seen just once. What was sequenced was PBMCs. These receptors originate from a man younger than 30 in good health and CMV-seropositive.

The chain's CDR3 is CASNRALTDTQYF. The CDR3 coding sequence is TGTGCCAGCAACCGCGCTCTCACAGATACGCAGTATTTT. The V and J genes are TRBV9 and TRBJ2-3; D is undetermined. The V gene lost 6 bases and the J gene lost 2 bases, with 10 bases spanning the gap. Looked up from germline, CDR1 is SGDLS and CDR2 is YYNGEE. The length of the CDR3 is 13 residues.

This chain joins TRBV5-4 and TRBJ1-2, with 10 nucleotides matching TRBD1. Germline CDR1 is SGHNT and CDR2 is YYREEE (reference sequence). V lost 0 bases and J lost 5; bases outside the gene matches: 1. The length of the CDR3 is 14 residues. The CDR3 nucleotides read TGTGCCAGCAGCTTGGGACAGGGGGCTTATGGCTACACCTTC. Residues: CASSLGQGAYGYTF.

This CDR3 reads CASSVTSGTNGHEQYF. The CDR3, as DNA: TGTGCCAGCAGTGTGACTAGCGGGACAAACGGGCACGAGCAGTACTTC. The chain recombines TRBV25-1 with TRBJ2-7; TRBD2 aligns across 11 bases. Germline V gene lookup returns CDR1 MGHDK and CDR2 SYGVNS. This CDR3 spans 16 amino acids. V gave up 4 bases and J gave up 5 bases; unmatched junction bases: 10.

This chain uses TRBV6-1 with TRBJ2-2; 9 nucleotides line up with TRBD1. The CDR3 covers 15 residues. CDR1 MNHNS and CDR2 SASEGT come from the germline V gene. Trimming took 4 bases from V and 5 from J; bases not matched to a gene: 5. The CDR3 DNA is TGTGCCAGCAGTGTGATGGACAGGGGAACCGGGGAGCTGTTTTTT. It encodes CASSVMDRGTGELFF.

The genes are TRBV5-4 and TRBJ2-1, with 8 bases fitting TRBD2. V lost 3 bases and J lost 2; bases outside the gene matches: 1. Germline V lookup: CDR1 SGHNT, CDR2 YYREEE (reference sequence). The CDR3 is 14 residues long. CDR3 region: CASSSGGAYNEQFF. The CDR3 bases are TGTGCCAGCAGCTCCGGGGGGGCCTACAATGAGCAGTTCTTC.

This chain uses TRBV27 with TRBJ1-2; tentative D call: TRBD1 (5 bases). The germline V and J ends were trimmed by 7 bases and 8 bases, with 20 bases remaining between them. The CDR3 runs 14 residues. Germline CDR1 reads MNHEY; CDR2 reads SMNVEV (reference sequence). The CDR3 is CASTPSGAYEGYTF. The CDR3 DNA is TGTGCCAGCACCCCTAGTGGGGCCTATGAGGGCTACACCTTC.

The V and J genes are TRBV6-6 and TRBJ1-5; 8 nucleotides match TRBD1. The CDR3 totals 15 residues. V gave up 5 bases and J gave up 6 bases; unmatched junction bases: 9. Germline V lookup: CDR1 MNHNY, CDR2 SVGAGI (reference sequence). CDR3 DNA sequence: TGTGCCAGCAGTCAGGGTCAGGGGGCTCGTCAGCCCCAGCATTTT. It translates to CASSQGQGARQPQHF.

The CDR3 coding sequence is TGTGCCAGCGAGCCAAATGTCAGGACTGCAGGTGGCTACACCTTC. Its translation is CASEPNVRTAGGYTF. The rearrangement uses TRBV2 and TRBJ1-2, with D hard to call. Deletions cut 8 bases from V and 7 bases from J, with 23 bases between. This CDR3 has 15 residues. Germline V lookup: CDR1 SNHLY, CDR2 FYNNEI.

The chain links TRBV4-1 to TRBJ1-2; D might be TRBD1 (6 bases). Looked up from germline, CDR1 is MGHRA and CDR2 is YSYEKL. Trimming cost V 1 base and J 4 bases, with 16 bases left between them. This CDR3 spans 16 amino acids. The CDR3 loop is CASSQVAGGGAYGYTF. The DNA of the CDR3 is TGCGCCAGCAGCCAAGTAGCCGGCGGGGGCGCCTATGGCTACACCTTC.

The V call is TRBV5-1, the J call TRBJ2-2; 12 bases agree with TRBD1. Germline V gene lookup returns CDR1 SGHRS and CDR2 YFSETQ. This CDR3 has 18 amino acids. V shed 4 bases, J shed 3 bases, and the junction held 10 bases outside the gene matches. CDR3 nucleotide sequence: TGCGCCAGCAGCCTCCGGGACAGGGGGCCTTCTGACACCGGGGAGCTGTTTTTT. Protein sequence: CASSLRDRGPSDTGELFF.

The chain employs TRBV6-5 and TRBJ1-5; 7 bases are shared with TRBD1. The CDR3 is 12 amino acids. The germline V gene has CDR1 MNHEY and CDR2 SVGAGI. V was pared by 6 bases and J by 7 bases, with 3 bases of the junction left unmatched. The CDR3 is CASRTGNQPQHF. The CDR3 DNA reads TGTGCCAGCAGGACAGGGAACCAGCCCCAGCATTTT.

V gene TRBV28 combines with J gene TRBJ1-2; TRBD1 aligns across 7 bases. The trim removed 4 bases at V and 8 bases at J, leaving 7 bases unmatched. Looked up from germline, CDR1 is MDHEN and CDR2 is SYDVKM. The length of the CDR3 is 13 residues. CDR3 in amino acids: CASSSTGVAGYTF. In nucleotides, the CDR3 is TGTGCCAGCAGTTCTACAGGGGTTGCAGGCTACACCTTC.

The CDR3 spells CASKLEVNTEAFF. The CDR3 DNA sequence: TGTGCCAGCAAATTGGAGGTGAACACTGAAGCTTTCTTT. The V call is TRBV27, the J call TRBJ1-1; D gene uncertain. Germline V gene lookup returns CDR1 MNHEY and CDR2 SMNVEV (reference sequence). CDR3 length: 13 amino acids. V was clipped by 7 bases and J by 0 bases, with 9 bases between them.

The gene calls are TRBV27 and TRBJ2-1; TRBD1 aligns across 9 bases. Looked up from germline, CDR1 is MNHEY and CDR2 is SMNVEV (reference sequence). This CDR3 comprises 18 residues. The ends lost 0 bases at V and 0 bases at J; junction bases unmatched: 6. CDR3 residues: CASSLSGQGKSSYNEQFF. The CDR3 DNA reads TGTGCCAGCAGTTTATCCGGACAGGGGAAGAGCTCCTACAATGAGCAGTTCTTC.

The gene calls are TRBV29-1 and TRBJ2-1; 10 nucleotides agree with TRBD2. V gave up 2 bases and J gave up 7 bases; unmatched junction bases: 11. This CDR3 has 16 amino acids. Germline V CDR1 and CDR2: SQVTM, ANQGSEA. Here the CDR3 reads CSVEKEAGGPWNEQFF. The DNA for the CDR3 is TGCAGCGTTGAAAAGGAAGCGGGGGGGCCTTGGAATGAGCAGTTCTTC.

The chain is built from TRBV6-5 and TRBJ1-2; D possibly corresponds to TRBD1 (6 bases). CDR1 is MNHEY, CDR2 SVGAGI, per germline. The ends were cut back, 10 bases at V and 0 bases at J, with 12 bases in the middle. This CDR3 has 13 residues. For the CDR3, the DNA is TGTGCCACGACAGGAGACCCTAACTATGGCTACACCTTC. Translation: CATTGDPNYGYTF.

The rearrangement joins TRBV13 to TRBJ2-7; 12 bases match TRBD2. Losses at the gene ends were 8 bases for V and 3 bases for J; bases not matched to a gene: 5. The CDR3 contains 14 residues. Germline V gives CDR1 PRHDT, CDR2 FYEKMQ (reference sequence). For the CDR3, the DNA is TGTGCCAGCCGCTGGACTAGCGGGGACTACGAGCAGTACTTC. Protein product: CASRWTSGDYEQYF.

V and J are TRBV4-1 and TRBJ2-7, with TRBD1 matching over 10 bases. Germline V gene sequence: CDR1 MGHRA, CDR2 YSYEKL. The CDR3 length is 15 residues. The ends lost 4 bases at V and 4 bases at J; junction bases unmatched: 7. CDR3 DNA sequence: TGCGCCAGCAGCCCGGTGGGACAGGGGAGATACGAGCAGTACTTC. Its translation: CASSPVGQGRYEQYF.

The chain has TRBV7-2 and TRBJ1-1; D not certain. Germline V lookup: CDR1 SGHTA, CDR2 FQGNSA. The CDR3 length is 14 residues. Trimming took 1 base from V and 5 from J, leaving 11 bases between them. DNA of the CDR3: TGTGCCAGCAGCTTAGTGGAGGCAAGAACTGAAGCTTTCTTT. Translation gives CASSLVEARTEAFF.

To note about this clone: At one end the junction does not follow the germline gene, possibly because of a read error. The V and J genes are TRBV6-5 and TRBJ1-1; TRBD1 matches 7 bases. The CDR3 is 16 amino acids. The germline CDR1 and CDR2 sequences are MNHEY and SVGAGI. CDR3 sequence: CASSYRRDRANAEAFF. Written as DNA, the CDR3 is TGTGCCAGCAGTTACCGGAGAGACAGGGCGAACGCTGAAGCTTTCTTT.